A single sample is the source of the 21 T cell receptor beta chains below, sequenced in a study of CD8+CD57+ T cells in acquired aplastic anemia. Genomic DNA constituted the template upon which TCR beta VDJ and CDR3 profiling was performed. TCRdb used MiXCR to reprocess the reads, holding one entry per CDR3 protein. This table holds hundreds of thousands of distinct CDR3 sequences, 65% to 75% found once. What was sequenced was sorted CD4+, CD8+, or CD8+CD57+ T cells (not recorded which) from PBMCs. These receptors were obtained from a human donor in good health, serving as a control.

This clonotype was counted many times. The chain recombines TRBV20-1 with TRBJ2-1; D is possibly TRBD2 (7 bases). V was clipped by 4 bases and J by 0 bases, with 13 bases between them. The CDR3 runs 15 residues. The germline CDR1 and CDR2 sequences are DFQATT and SNEGSKA (reference sequence). DNA of the CDR3: TGCAGTGCTAAGTGGCGGGGGCGCTCCTACAATGAGCAGTTCTTC. Protein product: CSAKWRGRSYNEQFF.

This clonotype was seen just once. This sequence joins TRBV20-1 and TRBJ1-4, with 9 bases aligning to TRBD1. The CDR3 sequence is 13 residues long. Germline loops: CDR1 DFQATT, CDR2 SNEGSKA (reference sequence). The J segment lost 13 bases and the V segment lost 6 bases, leaving 12 bases of the junction unmatched. The CDR3 sequence: CSADRGSNQPLFF. CDR3 DNA: TGCAGTGCGGACAGGGGAAGCAATCAGCCACTGTTTTTT.

In its sample, this clonotype was seen a few times. This chain uses TRBV29-1 with TRBJ2-1; 11 bases are a match to TRBD1. V dropped 6 bases and J dropped 10; count of bases not matched to a gene: 5. Germline values: CDR1 SQVTM, CDR2 ANQGSEA. The CDR3 spans 12 residues. The CDR3 DNA is TGCAGCGTCGGGACAGGGGGAGAGGAGCAGTTCTTC. Residues: CSVGTGGEEQFF.

The V gene is TRBV9, the J gene TRBJ2-2; possibly TRBD2 for D (6 bases). The CDR3 length is 14 residues. Germline V gene data show CDR1 as SGDLS and CDR2 as YYNGEE. The ends were cut back, 6 bases at V and 13 bases at J, with 22 bases in the middle. The CDR3 sequence is CASKGHGGTDTLFF. The CDR3 bases are TGTGCCAGCAAAGGACATGGGGGGACCGATACGCTGTTTTTT.

This chain links TRBV7-3 with TRBJ2-2; D is uncertain. From germline, CDR1 is SGHTA and CDR2 FQGTGA. The CDR3 runs to 16 residues. The ends were cut back, 3 bases at V and 14 bases at J, with 25 bases in the middle. CDR3 sequence reads: CASSFRSHGTSSTLFF. The CDR3 DNA reads as TGTGCCAGCAGCTTCCGGTCCCACGGTACGAGCAGTACTCTGTTTTTT.

About this clonotype itself: One end of the junction fails to match germline, which may point to a read error. The chain employs TRBV10-3 and TRBJ1-5; 7 bases map to TRBD1. The CDR3 covers 14 residues. Germline V gives CDR1 ENHRY, CDR2 SYGVKD. CDR3 DNA: TGTGCCGTCAGCGTCGGACAGGAGAATCAGCCCCAGCATTTT. This codes for CAVSVGQENQPQHF.

This clonotype has more than one count but fewer than ten. An end of the junction differs from the germline gene, which may be a read error. The chain has TRBV7-6 and TRBJ1-1; no reliable D call. Germline CDR1 reads SGHVS; CDR2 reads FNYEAQ. CDR3 length: 13 residues. CDR3 sequence: CASSFEPNTEAFF. CDR3 bases: TGTGCCAGCAGCTTTGAGCCTAACACTGAAGCGTTCTTT. The full variable domain, completed using reference TRBV7-6 and TRBJ1-1, is GAGVSQSPRYKVTKRGQDVALRCDPISGHVSLYWYRQALGQGPEFLTYFNYEAQQDKSGLPNDRFSAERPEGSISTLTIQRTEQRDSAMYRCASSFEPNTEAFFGQGTRLTVV.

This sequence joins TRBV5-4 and TRBJ1-3, with D maybe TRBD1 (5 bases). The V and J ends lost 0 bases and 4 bases respectively, with 5 bases between them. The CDR3 covers 13 residues. CDR1 is SGHNT and CDR2 is YYREEE in the germline V gene (reference sequence). The CDR3 loop reads CASSLGQGNTIYF. DNA for the CDR3: TGTGCCAGCAGCTTGGGACAGGGAAACACCATATATTTT.

In regard to this clonotype: Because the CDR3's place on the DNA is in doubt, the DNA is left out and the CDR3 is given as listed by TCRdb. The V gene is TRBV6-5, the J gene TRBJ1-2; TRBD1 reflects the table's D call only, with no check against the DNA. A total of 23 residues make up the CDR3, ends included. CDR1 and CDR2 from the germline V gene are MNHEY and SVGAGI. This CDR3 reads CASSFYICSAPPAGGYVNYGYTF.

CDR3 loop: CSAVTGLSTGNTIYF. As DNA, the CDR3 is TGCAGTGCTGTGACAGGTCTCAGTACAGGAAACACCATATATTTT. V usage is TRBV20-1 and J usage is TRBJ1-3, with D possibly being TRBD1 (6 bases). Trimming stripped 5 bases from V and 4 bases from J, with 18 bases between. This CDR3 has 15 residues. Germline CDR1 and CDR2: DFQATT and SNEGSKA (reference sequence).

This clonotype has ten or more counts. The chain joins TRBV3-1 to TRBJ1-3, with D unresolved. Looked up from germline, CDR1 is LGHDT and CDR2 is YNNKEL (reference sequence). The V and J ends lost 0 bases and 0 bases respectively, with 6 bases between them. This CDR3 is 15 amino acids long. Here the CDR3 DNA reads TGTGCCAGCAGCCAAGAGGTGAACTCTGGAAACACCATATATTTT. It encodes CASSQEVNSGNTIYF.

As regards this clonotype: A read error may account for a junction end that differs from germline. This chain uses TRBV2 with TRBJ2-7; TRBD1 or TRBD2 may be the D gene (6 bases each). Germline CDR1 reads SNHLY; CDR2 reads FYNNEI. The CDR3 sequence is 15 residues long. In nucleotides, the CDR3 is TGTGCCAGCAGTGTACGTGGGGGGCAGGCCGGGGAGCTGTACTTT. The encoded protein is CASSVRGGQAGELYF. The whole variable domain, filled in from reference TRBV2 and TRBJ2-7, reads EPEVTQTPSHQVTQMGQEVILRCVPISNHLYFYWYRQILGQKVEFLVSFYNNEISEKSEIFDDQFSVERPDGSNFTLKIRSTKLEDSAMYFCASSVRGGQAGELYFGPGTRLTVT.

This chain uses TRBV5-1 with TRBJ2-7; TRBD1 matches 11 bases. Germline CDR1 SGHRS, CDR2 YFSETQ. Trimming cost V 0 bases and J 7 bases; bases outside gene matches: 9. The CDR3 is 16 amino acids. The CDR3 here is CASSLGTGGPYNEQYF. The CDR3 nucleotides are TGCGCCAGCAGCTTGGGGACAGGGGGCCCCTACAATGAGCAGTACTTC.

Details on this clonotype: A junction end diverges from the germline sequence, so it may reflect a read error. The chain carries TRBV7-9 and TRBJ1-2, with D unclear. This CDR3 has 14 amino acids. Germline CDR1 SEHNR, CDR2 FQNEAQ (reference sequence). CDR3 bases: TGTGCCAGCAGCTTATCGACCGGTGGCCCCTGCGACCAGTTC. Translation: CASSLSTGGPCDQF.

This clonotype has a count of ten or more. The gene calls are TRBV19 and TRBJ1-2; D call uncertain. The CDR3 length is 13 residues. The V gene's germline CDR1 is LNHDA and CDR2 SQIVND (reference sequence). Trimming removed 6 bases from V and 6 bases from J, with 14 bases in between. The CDR3 bases are TGTGCCAGTAGGTCCGGGTTGGAGAATGGCTACACCTTC. Translating gives CASRSGLENGYTF.

The gene calls are TRBV7-8 and TRBJ2-7; D is possibly TRBD2 (6 bases). V lost 4 bases and J 5 bases, leaving 12 bases between the germline ends. Germline assignment: CDR1 SGHVS and CDR2 FQNEAQ. This CDR3 has 13 amino acids. The CDR3 loop reads CASSSLRTNEQYF. The CDR3 DNA follows: TGTGCCAGCAGCTCCCTTCGGACTAACGAGCAGTACTTC.

The V and J genes are TRBV7-9 and TRBJ1-1; D not resolved. This CDR3 comprises 15 residues. From germline, CDR1 is SEHNR and CDR2 FQNEAQ (reference sequence). V shed 5 bases and J shed 14 bases, with 27 bases lying between them. The CDR3 nucleotides read TGTGCCAGCAGCCTAGGGAGAGTAGGGCCCAACTATGGCTTCTTT. Translated: CASSLGRVGPNYGFF.

Comment on this clonotype: A read error is possible here, since a much larger clone lies one base away. The J gene is TRBJ1-5, the V gene TRBV3-1; tentatively, D is TRBD1 (6 bases). The length of the CDR3 is 15 residues. Deletions cut 8 bases from V and 2 bases from J, with 16 bases between. Germline V CDR1 and CDR2: LGHDT, YNNKEL (reference sequence). The CDR3 DNA reads TGTGCCAGCGCACCCACGGGGGCGGGCAATCAGCCCCAGCATTTT. It codes for CASAPTGAGNQPQHF. The full variable domain, rest sourced from reference TRBV3-1 and TRBJ1-5, is DTAVSQTPKYLVTQMGNDKSIKCEQNLGHDTMYWYKQDSKKFLKIMFSYNNKELIINETVPNRFSPKSPDKAHLNLHINSLELGDSAVYFCASAPTGAGNQPQHFGDGTRLSIL.

This sequence joins TRBV12-3 or TRBV12-4 and TRBJ1-6, with unresolved D. This CDR3 region has 13 residues. V shed 7 bases and J shed 10 bases, with 14 bases lying between them. The CDR3 spells CASTPATGSPLHF. The CDR3 DNA is TGTGCCAGCACCCCGGCGACCGGGTCACCCCTCCACTTT.

For this clonotype: One junction end does not reproduce the germline sequence, and a read error may be involved. The chain is built from TRBV2 and TRBJ1-1; no definite D call. The CDR3 loop spans 14 amino acids. Germline V lookup: CDR1 SNHLY, CDR2 FYNNEI. Written as DNA, the CDR3 is TGTGCCAGCAGCTTAGGGCTTTTGAGCTCTGACGCTTTCTTT. This sequence encodes CASSLGLLSSDAFF.

Comment on this clonotype: The CDR3 does not end in the conserved phenylalanine or tryptophan, so this is likely a read error. The genes are TRBV2 and TRBJ2-7; D may correspond to TRBD1 or TRBD2 (5 bases each). The V gene's germline CDR1 is SNHLY and CDR2 FYNNEI. With 4 bases removed from V and 2 bases from J, the gap between germline ends came to 12 bases. This CDR3 region has 14 residues. In DNA, the CDR3 is TGTGCCAGCAGTGTCGGGGCCCCCACCTACGAGCAGTACTGC. As protein: CASSVGAPTYEQYC.